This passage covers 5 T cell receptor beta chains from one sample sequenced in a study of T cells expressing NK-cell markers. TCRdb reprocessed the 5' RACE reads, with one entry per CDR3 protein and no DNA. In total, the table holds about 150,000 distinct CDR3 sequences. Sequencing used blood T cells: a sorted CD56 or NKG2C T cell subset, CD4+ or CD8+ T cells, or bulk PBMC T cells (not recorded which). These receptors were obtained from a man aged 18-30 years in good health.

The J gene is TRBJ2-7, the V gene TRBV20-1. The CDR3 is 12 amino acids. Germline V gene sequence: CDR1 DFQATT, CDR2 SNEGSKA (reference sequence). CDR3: CSARAYSYEQYF.

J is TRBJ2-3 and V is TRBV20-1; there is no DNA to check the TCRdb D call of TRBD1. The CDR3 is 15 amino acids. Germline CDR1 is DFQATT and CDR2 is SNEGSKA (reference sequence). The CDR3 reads CSASWEGANTDTQYF.

CDR3 residues: CSARDWTGLGDQPQHF. The rearrangement links TRBV20-1 to TRBJ1-5; the D call of TRBD1 rests on TCRdb alone, since no DNA is present to check it. CDR1 DFQATT and CDR2 SNEGSKA come from the germline V gene (reference sequence). This CDR3 is built from 16 residues.

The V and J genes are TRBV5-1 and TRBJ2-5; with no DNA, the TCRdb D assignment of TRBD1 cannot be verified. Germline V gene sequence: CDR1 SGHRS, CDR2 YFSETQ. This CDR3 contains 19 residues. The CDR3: CASSLGDIPDRGYQETQYF.

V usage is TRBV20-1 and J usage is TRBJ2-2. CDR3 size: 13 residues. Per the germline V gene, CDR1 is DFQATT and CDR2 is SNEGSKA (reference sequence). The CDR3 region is CSARKETTGELFF.